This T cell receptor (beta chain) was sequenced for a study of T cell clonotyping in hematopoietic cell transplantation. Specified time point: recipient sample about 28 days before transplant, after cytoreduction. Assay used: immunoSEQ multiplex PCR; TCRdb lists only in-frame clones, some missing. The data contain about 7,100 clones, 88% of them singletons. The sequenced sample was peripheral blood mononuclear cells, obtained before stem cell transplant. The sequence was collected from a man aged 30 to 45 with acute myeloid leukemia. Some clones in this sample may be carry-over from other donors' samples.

Written as DNA, the CDR3 is TGCAGCGTCCGGACACAGGGGCCCACAGATACGCAGTATTTT. It is translated as CSVRTQGPTDTQYF. The J gene is TRBJ2-3, the V gene TRBV29-1, with TRBD1 identical over 7 bases. The J segment lost 2 bases and the V segment lost 6 bases, leaving 8 bases of the junction unmatched. Germline V gene lookup returns CDR1 SQVTM and CDR2 ANQGSEA. The CDR3 sequence is 14 residues long.